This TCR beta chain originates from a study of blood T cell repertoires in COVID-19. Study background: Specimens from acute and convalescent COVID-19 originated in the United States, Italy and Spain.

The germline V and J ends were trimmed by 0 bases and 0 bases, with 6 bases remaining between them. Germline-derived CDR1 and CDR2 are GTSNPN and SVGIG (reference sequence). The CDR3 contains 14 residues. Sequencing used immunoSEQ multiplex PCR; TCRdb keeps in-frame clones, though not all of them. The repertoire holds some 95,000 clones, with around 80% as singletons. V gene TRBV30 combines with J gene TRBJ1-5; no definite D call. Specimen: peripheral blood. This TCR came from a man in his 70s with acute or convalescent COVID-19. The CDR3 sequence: CAWSVALSNQPQHF. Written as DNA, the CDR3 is TGTGCCTGGAGTGTGGCTCTTAGCAATCAGCCCCAGCATTTT.